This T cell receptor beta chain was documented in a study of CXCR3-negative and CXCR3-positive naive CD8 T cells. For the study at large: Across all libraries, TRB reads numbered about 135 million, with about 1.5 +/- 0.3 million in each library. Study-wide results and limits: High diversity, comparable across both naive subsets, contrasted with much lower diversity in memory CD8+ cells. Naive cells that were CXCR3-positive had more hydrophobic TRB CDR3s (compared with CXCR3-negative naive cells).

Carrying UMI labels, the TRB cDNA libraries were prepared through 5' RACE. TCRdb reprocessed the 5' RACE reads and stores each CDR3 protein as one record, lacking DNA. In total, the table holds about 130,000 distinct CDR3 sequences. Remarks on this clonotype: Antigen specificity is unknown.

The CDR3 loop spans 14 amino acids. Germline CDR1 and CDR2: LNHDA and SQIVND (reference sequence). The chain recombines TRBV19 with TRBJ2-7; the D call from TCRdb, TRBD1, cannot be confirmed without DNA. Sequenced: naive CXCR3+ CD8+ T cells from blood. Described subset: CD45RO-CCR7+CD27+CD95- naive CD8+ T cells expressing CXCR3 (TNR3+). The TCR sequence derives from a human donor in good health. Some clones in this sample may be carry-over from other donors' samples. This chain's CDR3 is CASSIDSGAYEQYF.